The 32 T cell receptor beta chains reported below all come from one sample, sequenced in a study of blood T cells in healthy people across ages. Primers used in a second PCR of about 7 to 12 cycles were a sample-barcoded 5' primer and a J-beta primer mix. Each CDR3 protein gets one entry after TCRdb re-called the 5' RACE reads with MiXCR. The table lists 950,000 to 1,200,000 distinct CDR3 sequences, around two fifths of them singletons, with roughly 14% in the top ten. Sequenced input: blood. The receptors originated from a man younger than 35 in good health.

This clonotype showed up just a few times. The V and J genes are TRBV10-3 and TRBJ2-1; 7 bases are shared with TRBD1. CDR3 length: 17 amino acids. J gave up 0 bases and V 5 bases, and 10 bases lay outside the gene matches. Germline V CDR1 and CDR2: ENHRY, SYGVKD. The chain's CDR3 is CAISPSQGDSSYNEQFF. CDR3 nucleotide sequence: TGTGCCATCAGTCCCAGTCAGGGGGACAGCTCCTACAATGAGCAGTTCTTC.

CDR3 DNA: TGCAGTGTGTCCCCCGTCTTCCTGCGGTACAATGAGCAGTACTTC. Its protein product is CSVSPVFLRYNEQYF. V and J are TRBV20-1 and TRBJ2-1; D remains ambiguous. The J call may be mistaken, given a closer DNA end match to TRBJ2-7. Germline V CDR1 and CDR2: DFQATT, SNEGSKA (reference sequence). This CDR3 contains 15 residues.

The chain has TRBV12-3 or TRBV12-4 and TRBJ2-3; 9 nucleotides match TRBD1. V lost 5 bases to trimming and J lost 3 bases; unmatched junction nucleotides: 6. The CDR3 extends over 15 amino acids. CDR3 in DNA: TGTGCCAGCAGTCCTGGACAGGGGACAACAGATACGCAGTATTTT. This codes for CASSPGQGTTDTQYF.

The rearrangement links TRBV29-1 to TRBJ2-1, with D perhaps given as TRBD1 or TRBD2 (7 bases each). Germline loops: CDR1 SQVTM, CDR2 ANQGSEA. V shed 1 base and J shed 3 bases, with 16 bases lying between them. The CDR3 consists of 16 residues. For the CDR3, the DNA is TGCAGCGTTGAAGGCACAGGGGAGCGGGGCTACAATGAGCAGTTCTTC. Protein: CSVEGTGERGYNEQFF.

The chain employs TRBV10-3 and TRBJ2-1, with D possibly being TRBD1 or TRBD2 (5 bases each). This CDR3 has 13 amino acids. The V end lost 4 bases, the J end lost 7 bases, and 11 bases lay between the germline ends. CDR1 is ENHRY and CDR2 is SYGVKD in the germline V gene. CDR3 nucleotide sequence: TGTGCCATCAGTGTTGGGACGCAGAATGAGCAGTTCTTC. Protein product: CAISVGTQNEQFF.

This clonotype occurred a few times. V usage is TRBV21-1 and J usage is TRBJ2-3; the D call of TRBD2 is as the table states it, not checked on the DNA. TRBV21-1 is deemed a pseudogene. This CDR3 spans 19 amino acids. CDR3 protein: CASNSGRTSGVSITDTQYF. The CDR3 region has the DNA TGTGCCAGCAACTCCGGGAGGACTAGCGGGGTTTCTATTACAGATACGCAGTATTTT.

V is TRBV20-1 and J is TRBJ2-7; 7 bases agree with TRBD2. J was trimmed by 7 bases and V by 3 bases; bases with no gene match: 12. Germline lookup yields CDR1 DFQATT and CDR2 SNEGSKA (reference sequence). The CDR3 totals 14 residues. The CDR3: CSARVRGNYNEQYF. The CDR3, as DNA: TGCAGTGCTAGGGTGCGGGGGAACTACAATGAGCAGTACTTC.

The V call is TRBV12-3 or TRBV12-4, the J call TRBJ1-1; D unclear. The CDR3 length is 11 residues. Trimming pared 11 bases from V and 1 base from J, leaving 8 bases between. CDR3 in DNA: TGTGCCGCCGGAGCGAACACTGAAGCTTTCTTT. Its protein is CAAGANTEAFF.

This clonotype occurred a few times. The rearrangement links TRBV20-1 to TRBJ2-1, with D maybe TRBD2 (5 bases). This CDR3 is 16 amino acids long. With 3 bases removed from V and 0 bases from J, the gap between germline ends came to 15 bases. CDR1 DFQATT and CDR2 SNEGSKA come from the germline V gene (reference sequence). CDR3 amino acids: CSASLARVLSYNEQFF. In DNA, the CDR3 is TGCAGTGCTAGTTTGGCGAGGGTCCTCTCCTACAATGAGCAGTTCTTC.

This clonotype was detected a few times. CDR3 DNA sequence: TGTGCCAGCAGGAAGGGCCGCTCTGGAAACACCATATATTTT. Protein: CASRKGRSGNTIYF. The chain recombines TRBV28 with TRBJ1-3; D remains ambiguous. The CDR3 covers 14 residues. V was trimmed by 6 bases and J by 0 bases, leaving 9 bases between them. CDR1 is MDHEN, CDR2 SYDVKM, per germline.

The chain employs TRBV12-5 and TRBJ2-1; 7 nucleotides align to TRBD2. In germline, CDR1 is LGHNT, CDR2 FRNRAP. CDR3 length: 17 amino acids. The J segment lost 2 bases and the V segment lost 6 bases, leaving 13 bases of the junction unmatched. This chain's CDR3 is CASGPRWGGVPYNEQFF. CDR3 coding DNA: TGTGCTAGTGGCCCACGCTGGGGAGGGGTGCCCTACAATGAGCAGTTCTTC.

This chain uses TRBV20-1 with TRBJ2-7; perhaps D is TRBD1 or TRBD2 (6 bases each). In germline, CDR1 is DFQATT, CDR2 SNEGSKA (reference sequence). CDR3 length equals 17 residues. Trimming removed 7 bases at V and 4 bases at J, with 29 bases between. CDR3 in amino acids: CSVRHPTSAGGRYEQYF. The CDR3 region has the DNA TGCAGTGTCAGACACCCAACGTCGGCCGGGGGCCGTTACGAGCAGTACTTC.

As for this clonotype: With a much larger clone just one base away, this may be a read error. The rearrangement joins TRBV4-3 to TRBJ1-2; no reliable D call. The length of the CDR3 is 15 residues. Per germline, CDR1 LGHNA and CDR2 YSLEER. V lost 0 bases, J lost 0 bases, and 8 bases lay in between. CDR3 sequence: CASSQDSTSNYGYTF. The CDR3 DNA reads as TGCGCCAGCAGCCAAGATTCCACTTCTAACTATGGCTACACCTTC.

The chain employs TRBV12-3 or TRBV12-4 and TRBJ1-2; D unresolved. The CDR3 is 13 residues long. V was clipped by 2 bases and J by 8 bases, with 12 bases between them. The CDR3 here is CASSLLRVGGYTF. The CDR3 nucleotides are TGTGCCAGCAGTTTACTCCGGGTCGGCGGCTACACCTTC.

CDR3 loop: CASSINRVTDTQYF. CDR3 DNA sequence: TGTGCCAGCAGTATAAACAGGGTCACAGATACGCAGTATTTT. V and J are TRBV25-1 and TRBJ2-3; D is perhaps TRBD1 (6 bases). Germline lookup yields CDR1 MGHDK and CDR2 SYGVNS. This CDR3 has 14 amino acids. The V end lost 5 bases, the J end lost 2 bases, and 11 bases lay between the germline ends.

J is TRBJ2-3 and V is TRBV10-3; the match to TRBD1 covers 8 bases. The V gene end was trimmed by 6 bases and the J gene end by 1 base; junction bases not matched to a gene: 0. The CDR3 extends over 13 amino acids. Germline V lookup: CDR1 ENHRY, CDR2 SYGVKD. The CDR3 loop is CAIRGQGTDTQYF. CDR3 nucleotide sequence: TGTGCCATCAGGGGACAGGGCACAGATACGCAGTATTTT.

This clonotype appeared a few times. V and J are TRBV4-3 and TRBJ2-3; D possibly corresponds to TRBD2 (5 bases). Germline V lookup: CDR1 LGHNA, CDR2 YSLEER. Trimming cost V 0 bases and J 2 bases, with 18 bases left between them. This CDR3 contains 18 residues. For the CDR3, the DNA is TGCGCCAGCAGCCAAGATCGGGTCCTAGCCGTGACCACAGATACGCAGTATTTT. Its protein product is CASSQDRVLAVTTDTQYF.

The rearrangement joins TRBV19 to TRBJ2-1; TRBD1 matches at 8 bases. The CDR3 has 12 amino acids. V gave up 9 bases and J gave up 13 bases; unmatched junction bases: 11. The germline gives CDR1 LNHDA, CDR2 SQIVND (reference sequence). The CDR3 sequence: CASRQGKNSQFF. The CDR3 DNA is TGTGCCAGCAGACAGGGGAAGAACTCTCAGTTCTTC.

Notes on this clonotype: An end of the junction does not agree with germline; a read error may underlie this. V and J are TRBV12-3 or TRBV12-4 and TRBJ1-1; TRBD1 matches 7 bases. This CDR3 is 14 amino acids long. The DNA of the CDR3 is TGTGCCAGCACCCCGGACAGGACATCTACTGAAGTTTTCTTT. Translation gives CASTPDRTSTEVFF.

This clonotype occurred a few times. The chain links TRBV20-1 to TRBJ2-5; D uncertain. V was cut by 3 bases and J by 11 bases, with 16 bases left in between. CDR3 size: 12 residues. CDR1 and CDR2 (germline): DFQATT, SNEGSKA (reference sequence). The CDR3 bases are TGCAGTGCTAGGTCCGAAGACAATGAGCAGTACTTC. Amino acids: CSARSEDNEQYF.

The chain couples TRBV14 to TRBJ2-7; perhaps TRBD2 as D (6 bases). Germline CDR1 and CDR2: SGHDN and FVKESK. V lost 4 bases and J 3 bases, leaving 19 bases between the germline ends. The CDR3 consists of 16 residues. CDR3 protein: CASSLRRDGGIYEQYF. The CDR3 DNA is TGTGCCAGCAGCCTCCGGCGGGACGGCGGGATCTACGAGCAGTACTTC.

There are a few counts of this clonotype. The gene calls are TRBV12-3 or TRBV12-4 and TRBJ1-4; tentatively, D is TRBD1 (6 bases). The V gene lost 4 bases and the J gene lost 2 bases, with 11 bases spanning the gap. This CDR3 has 15 amino acids. The CDR3: CASSSIDRTNEKLFF. The CDR3, as DNA: TGTGCCAGCAGTTCCATCGACAGGACTAATGAAAAACTGTTTTTT.

This clonotype was recorded a few times. The gene calls are TRBV5-6 and TRBJ2-3, with 7 positions matching TRBD2. CDR1 is SGHDT and CDR2 is YYEEEE in the germline V gene. V shed 3 bases and J 5 bases; nucleotides not matched to a gene: 6. The CDR3 has 14 residues. The CDR3 sequence is CASSSALAVDTQYF. The DNA of the CDR3 is TGTGCCAGCAGCTCGGCCCTAGCGGTAGATACGCAGTATTTT.

The V and J genes are TRBV3-1 and TRBJ1-6, with TRBD1 as a possible D gene (6 bases). This CDR3 contains 13 residues. The germline V gene has CDR1 LGHDT and CDR2 YNNKEL (reference sequence). Trimming removed 5 bases from V and 10 bases from J, with 12 bases in between. CDR3: CASSSTGISPLHF. The DNA for the CDR3 is TGTGCCAGCAGCTCTACAGGGATCTCACCCCTCCACTTT.

This clonotype has more than one count but fewer than ten. The rearrangement joins TRBV6-5 to TRBJ1-1; D is unclear. Trimming removed 0 bases at V and 0 bases at J, with 8 bases between. The CDR3 is made up of 15 amino acids. Germline values: CDR1 MNHEY, CDR2 SVGAGI. CDR3 protein: CASSYSKGMNTEAFF. DNA for the CDR3: TGTGCCAGCAGTTACTCGAAGGGCATGAACACTGAAGCTTTCTTT.

The chain employs TRBV4-2 and TRBJ2-3; 9 bases map to TRBD2. CDR3 length equals 16 residues. Germline assignment: CDR1 LGHNA and CDR2 YNFKEQ. V gave up 4 bases and J gave up 4 bases; unmatched junction bases: 9. DNA of the CDR3: TGTGCCAGCAGCCGCGACCTAGCGGGGACCGCAGATACGCAGTATTTT. Translation gives CASSRDLAGTADTQYF.

This clonotype was seen only a few times. The chain recombines TRBV5-6 with TRBJ1-5; D is undetermined. This CDR3 region has 15 residues. Germline loops: CDR1 SGHDT, CDR2 YYEEEE. With 2 bases removed from V and 4 bases from J, the gap between germline ends came to 13 bases. CDR3 DNA sequence: TGTGCCAGCAGCTTTGGAGGATTGGGGAATCAGCCCCAGCATTTT. Its protein is CASSFGGLGNQPQHF. The full variable domain, in which reference TRBV5-6 and TRBJ1-5 provide the parts outside the CDR3, is DAGVTQSPTHLIKTRGQQVTLRCSPKSGHDTVSWYQQALGQGPQFIFQYYEEEERQRGNFPDRFSGHQFPNYSSELNVNALLLGDSALYLCASSFGGLGNQPQHFGDGTRLSIL.

The V and J genes are TRBV9 and TRBJ1-1; D gene ambiguous. V lost 0 bases and J 0 bases, leaving 6 bases between the germline ends. The CDR3 spans 14 residues. Germline CDR1 SGDLS, CDR2 YYNGEE. CDR3 sequence: CASSVDAVNTEAFF. The CDR3 bases are TGTGCCAGCAGCGTAGATGCGGTGAACACTGAAGCTTTCTTT.

This clonotype was seen a handful of times. The chain is built from TRBV3-1 and TRBJ2-1, with 8 bases matching TRBD1. The CDR3 has 16 residues. Germline V CDR1 and CDR2: LGHDT, YNNKEL (reference sequence). Losses at the gene ends were 4 bases for V and 3 bases for J; bases not matched to a gene: 8. The CDR3 nucleotides are TGTGCCAGCAGCCCAAACAGGGGGACCTACTACAATGAGCAGTTCTTC. This encodes CASSPNRGTYYNEQFF.

At least ten counts were recorded for this clonotype. The V call is TRBV5-6, the J call TRBJ2-1; possible D gene TRBD1, 6 bases. V was trimmed by 2 bases and J by 2 bases, leaving 8 bases between them. Germline V CDR1 and CDR2: SGHDT, YYEEEE. This CDR3 is built from 14 residues. The CDR3 bases are TGTGCCAGCAGCTTAGACAGGACCTACAATGAGCAGTTCTTC. Translating it yields CASSLDRTYNEQFF.

This clonotype was seen a handful of times. The chain employs TRBV10-3 and TRBJ1-5, with 9 bases aligning to TRBD1. The CDR3 has 15 amino acids. The V gene's germline CDR1 is ENHRY and CDR2 SYGVKD. V was clipped by 4 bases and J by 5 bases; unmatched bases: 6. In nucleotides, the CDR3 is TGTGCCATCAGTGTTACAGGGGGCGCAGATCAGCCCCAGCATTTT. The encoded protein is CAISVTGGADQPQHF.

This clonotype came up a few times. The junction departs from the called germline gene at one end, perhaps through a read error. The J gene is TRBJ1-4, the V gene TRBV7-7; no clear D gene. Germline CDR1 reads SSHAT; CDR2 reads FNYEAQ (reference sequence). This CDR3 region has 15 residues. CDR3 sequence reads: CASSLQSTDYEKLFF. For the CDR3, the DNA is TGTGCTAGCAGCTTACAGTCGACGGACTATGAAAAACTGTTTTTT.